These T cell receptor beta chains were read from a single sample in a study of neurological immune-mediated disorders. MiXCR was run by TCRdb on the 5' RACE reads, yielding one entry per CDR3 protein. This table holds around 38,000 distinct CDR3 sequences, approximately 14% found once. What was sequenced was CD4+ T cells from blood. These receptors were taken from a woman aged 60 to 75 with HTLV-1-associated myelopathy (HAM/TSP). Both conserved end residues are part of each CDR3. The D gene is left open where the match is weak. Only part of the rows carry a size: once, few, many, or a class if the clone is expanded.

j_call d_call v_call clone_size cdr3_nt cdr3_aa
TRBJ2-1 TRBD2 TRBV10-2 many TGCGCCAGCAGTGACGCTAGCGGGGCCACCTACAATGAGCAGTTCTTC CASSDASGATYNEQFF
TRBJ2-1 TRBD2 TRBV9 . TGTGCCAGCAGCGTAGGGTTAAGCGGGGGTATCGATGAGCAGTTCTTC CASSVGLSGGIDEQFF
TRBJ2-3 . TRBV7-2 . TGTGCCAGCAGCCCAGAAGGAGGTTATACGCAGTATTTT CASSPEGGYTQYF
TRBJ2-1 . TRBV7-6 many TGTGCCAGCAGCTTAGCGGGTACCTACAATGAGCAGTTCTTC CASSLAGTYNEQFF
TRBJ1-2 . TRBV12-3/TRBV12-4 many TGTGCCAGCAGCAACGCGGGGTTCGGCTATGGCTACACCTTC CASSNAGFGYGYTF
TRBJ2-7 . TRBV5-1 many TGCGCCAGCAGCTTGGGGACAGCCGATTACGAGCAGTACTTC CASSLGTADYEQYF
TRBJ1-1 . TRBV5-1 many TGCGCCAGCAGCTTGGAGGGGGGCCCCGCGGCCACTGAAGCTTTCTTT CASSLEGGPAATEAFF
TRBJ2-6 . TRBV4-1 many TGCGCCAGCAGCCACCCCCTTGGGGCCAACGTCCTGACTTTC CASSHPLGANVLTF
TRBJ1-1 . TRBV12-3/TRBV12-4 many TGTGCCAGCAGTTTAGGCGGTGGGTGGCAGGGGACCCCTGAAGCTTTCTTT CASSLGGGWQGTPEAFF
TRBJ2-2 . TRBV10-3 many TGTGCCATCAGTGAGTCTTTTAGCGGGAACACCGGGGAGCTGTTTTTT CAISESFSGNTGELFF
TRBJ1-1 . TRBV18 . TGTGCCAGCTGCGAGAGGGTGAGCTGCACTGAAGCTTTCTTT CASCERVSCTEAFF
TRBJ2-1 . TRBV9 . TGTTCCAGCAGCGTAGACGGTGGGGCGTACAATGAGCAGTTCTTC CSSSVDGGAYNEQFF
TRBJ1-2 . TRBV11-2 many TGTGCCAGCAGCTTAAGCGTAGGGCTAGGTGGCTACACCTTC CASSLSVGLGGYTF
TRBJ1-5 TRBD1 TRBV20-1 many TGCAGTGCAGTAGGGACAGGGGGCTTAGGTAGTGATCAGCCCCAGCATTTT CSAVGTGGLGSDQPQHF
TRBJ1-1 TRBD1 TRBV7-2 few TGTGCCAGCAGCTCCGGACAGGCTTACACTGAAGCTTTCTTT CASSSGQAYTEAFF
TRBJ1-1 . TRBV12-3/TRBV12-4 many TGTGCCAGCAGTCCCATCGGGACCACTGAAGCTTTCTTT CASSPIGTTEAFF
TRBJ2-1 TRBD2 TRBV5-1 many TGCGCCAGCAGTCCGTTGGAGAGCGGGGGGGCGGGGGAGCAGTTCTTC CASSPLESGGAGEQFF
TRBJ2-2 . TRBV5-1 . TGCGCCAGCAGCGGAACCGGGACGTTTAACACCTGGGAGCTGTTTTTT CASSGTGTFNTWELFF
TRBJ1-1 . TRBV12-3/TRBV12-4 many TGTGCCAGCAGATCAGACGGTGGGGTCACTGAAGCTTTCTTT CASRSDGGVTEAFF
TRBJ2-7 . TRBV6-6 many TGTGCCAGCAGTTATTCCTCGGGTTTGTACGAGCAGTACTTC CASSYSSGLYEQYF
TRBJ2-7 TRBD2 TRBV20-1 many TGCAGTGCTACTGGGTGGCTAGCGGAGCGCTACGAGCAGTACTTC CSATGWLAERYEQYF
TRBJ2-1 TRBD2 TRBV20-1 . TGCAGTGCTAGAGTGACTAGCGGGACCAATGAGCAGTTCTTC CSARVTSGTNEQFF
TRBJ1-2 TRBD1 TRBV2 many TGTGCCAGTTTACCGGGACAGGGGACTGGCTACACCTTC CASLPGQGTGYTF
TRBJ2-1 . TRBV25-1 many TGTGCCAGCAGTGAACTTGGAGAAAGGAATGAGCAGTTCTTC CASSELGERNEQFF
TRBJ2-3 TRBD2 TRBV5-1 many TGCGCCAGCTTGAGGGAGCCCGGACTAGCGGGGGGATCCACAGATACGCAGTATTTT CASLREPGLAGGSTDTQYF
TRBJ1-1 . TRBV5-1 many TGCGCCAGCAGCTTGTCCCGGACAAGTGGCACTGAAGCTTTCTTT CASSLSRTSGTEAFF
TRBJ1-2 TRBD1 TRBV3-1 many TGTGCCAGCAGCCCCAGACAGGGGAACTATGGCTACACCTTC CASSPRQGNYGYTF